This TCR beta chain was found in a study of PD-1 blockade in classical Hodgkin lymphoma. General observations from the study: Similar baseline diversity was found in complete responders and newly diagnosed patients.

Germline-derived CDR1 and CDR2 are SGHTA and FQGNSA. J was trimmed by 11 bases and V by 4 bases; bases with no gene match: 6. This CDR3 is 13 amino acids long. Only in-frame clones appear in the TCRdb table, and some are missing; sequencing was by immunoSEQ multiplex PCR. The profile covers about 41,000 clones, with 86% appearing a single time and about 6% taken by the ten largest. The sample holds one count of this clone. Its antigen is still unknown. Every single patient, without exception, relapsed after autologous stem cell transplantation, and brentuximab vedotin exposure varied. Here the sequenced sample was peripheral blood mononuclear cells (PBMCs), taken before the second cycle of nivolumab. The clonotype was recovered from a human donor with classical Hodgkin lymphoma. The chain joins TRBV7-2 to TRBJ1-4, with TRBD1 matching over 8 bases. The DNA for the CDR3 is TGTGCCAGCAGCTCAGGGGGCCCAGGGAAACTGTTTTTT. Amino acids: CASSSGGPGKLFF.